Listed here are 7 T cell receptor beta chains from one sample, sequenced in a study of cytomegalovirus exposure and HLA in healthy donors. Primers for the PCR totalled 60 Vbeta and 13 Jbeta. This table comes from immunoSEQ multiplex PCR, and its TCRdb copy is limited to in-frame clones, with some not included. The table has 55,000 to 70,000 clones, less than 85% seen once. The sequenced sample was PBMCs. Source of these receptors: a woman aged 30 to 39 in good health and CMV-seronegative.

The V call is TRBV20-1, the J call TRBJ2-3, with unresolved D. CDR1 and CDR2 from the germline V gene are DFQATT and SNEGSKA (reference sequence). The V end was cut by 5 bases, the J end by 5 bases, with 8 bases between. The CDR3 spans 11 residues. The CDR3 here is CSARAIDTQYF. The CDR3 nucleotides read TGCAGTGCTCGCGCTATAGATACGCAGTATTTT.

The gene calls are TRBV27 and TRBJ2-2; D is undetermined. Between the trimmed V and J ends, which lost 3 bases and 6 bases, there was a span of 8 bases. Germline CDR1 MNHEY, CDR2 SMNVEV (reference sequence). This CDR3 comprises 13 residues. The CDR3 is CASSFDTAGELFF. The CDR3 region has the DNA TGTGCCAGCAGTTTCGACACGGCCGGGGAGCTGTTTTTT.

The chain employs TRBV19 and TRBJ1-5; D is perhaps TRBD1 (5 bases). Germline V CDR1 and CDR2: LNHDA, SQIVND (reference sequence). The V end lost 5 bases, the J end lost 4 bases, and 12 bases lay between the germline ends. This CDR3 has 14 amino acids. In nucleotides, the CDR3 is TGTGCCAGTAGTTTCGACAGCAAGAATCAGCCCCAGCATTTT. It translates to CASSFDSKNQPQHF.

The CDR3 nucleotides are TGTGCCAGCAGTGAAGTTGGCCCGGGATACGAGCAGTACTTC. This gives the protein CASSEVGPGYEQYF. The chain has TRBV6-1 and TRBJ2-7, with D perhaps matching TRBD2 (5 bases). Germline CDR1 reads MNHNS; CDR2 reads SASEGT. V lost 1 base, J lost 4 bases, and 11 bases lay in between. CDR3 size: 14 residues.

This sequence joins TRBV11-3 and TRBJ2-7; a possible D gene is TRBD2 (6 bases). The CDR3 has 13 residues. The germline V gene has CDR1 SGHNT and CDR2 YENEEA. V was trimmed by 4 bases and J by 1 base, leaving 8 bases between them. CDR3 protein: CASSSGVSYEQYF. CDR3 DNA: TGTGCCAGCAGCTCGGGGGTATCCTACGAGCAGTACTTC.

This clone was seen a single time. The V and J genes are TRBV6-5 and TRBJ2-1, with 10 positions matching TRBD2. Germline V lookup: CDR1 MNHEY, CDR2 SVGAGI. There are 15 residues in the CDR3. Trimming at V came to 5 bases and at J to 4 bases, leaving 5 bases not matched to a gene. CDR3 DNA sequence: TGTGCCAGCAGTCCGGGGACTAGCGTTTACAATGAGCAGTTCTTC. Residues: CASSPGTSVYNEQFF.

This clone was observed a few times. J is TRBJ1-1 and V is TRBV27, with D unclear. The CDR3 contains 15 residues. Germline CDR1 and CDR2: MNHEY and SMNVEV (reference sequence). Trimming left V 0 bases short and J 6 bases short, with 14 bases between. The CDR3 is CASSLSNYLGSEAFF. DNA for the CDR3: TGTGCCAGCAGTTTATCTAATTATCTAGGTTCTGAAGCTTTCTTT.